Presented here are 11 T cell receptor beta chains from one specimen sequenced in a study of technical replicates of blood from a few donors. The protocol was immunoSEQ multiplex PCR, while the TCRdb copy is restricted to in-frame clones and leaves out a portion. The sample lists roughly 85,000 clones, 85% to 95% occurring once. The sequenced sample consisted of T cells isolated from PBMCs. The source is a human donor in good health.

This chain joins TRBV19 and TRBJ1-1; 10 bases match TRBD1. Germline V gene lookup returns CDR1 LNHDA and CDR2 SQIVND (reference sequence). V lost 7 bases, J lost 6 bases, and 5 bases stayed unmatched. The CDR3 length is 13 residues. CDR3 in amino acids: CASKGQGRPEAFF. CDR3 DNA: TGTGCCAGTAAGGGACAGGGGCGTCCTGAAGCTTTCTTT.

The genes are TRBV6-5 and TRBJ2-7; the match to TRBD2 covers 10 bases. CDR1 is MNHEY, CDR2 SVGAGI, per germline. The V gene end was trimmed by 6 bases and the J gene end by 2 bases; junction bases not matched to a gene: 7. The CDR3 consists of 15 residues. In DNA form, the CDR3 reads TGTGCCAGCAGGAGAAGCGGGAGGGCCGCCTACGAGCAGTACTTC. Protein: CASRRSGRAAYEQYF.

The rearrangement joins TRBV29-1 to TRBJ1-1; D remains ambiguous. The CDR3 has 13 amino acids. Germline V gene sequence: CDR1 SQVTM, CDR2 ANQGSEA. As DNA, the CDR3 is TGCAGTGGTAAGATGAGCCCTGACACTGAAGCTTTCTTT. It yields the protein CSGKMSPDTEAFF.

This clone was counted once. The chain is built from TRBV27 and TRBJ1-1; TRBD1 is a possible D gene (5 bases). The length of the CDR3 is 13 residues. Germline loops: CDR1 MNHEY, CDR2 SMNVEV (reference sequence). V shed 3 bases and J shed 4 bases, with 9 bases lying between them. CDR3 residues: CASSFGRVTEAFF. CDR3 bases: TGTGCCAGCAGTTTTGGCAGGGTCACTGAAGCTTTCTTT.

For this clone: A read error may account for a junction end that differs from germline. The chain joins TRBV28 to TRBJ2-7; 8 nucleotides match TRBD2. The CDR3 is made up of 15 amino acids. CDR1 is MDHEN, CDR2 SYDVKM, per germline. The DNA of the CDR3 is TGTGCCAGCAGTTTATTAGAGGGTGGTGGCGGGAGGCCCTTCTTC. Its translation is CASSLLEGGGGRPFF.

This clone was detected only once. The chain employs TRBV5-1 and TRBJ2-1; 8 positions match TRBD2. Germline V gene lookup returns CDR1 SGHRS and CDR2 YFSETQ. The CDR3 spans 17 residues. The V segment lost 0 bases and the J segment 8 bases; nucleotides outside the gene matches: 13. The CDR3 DNA is TGCGCCAGCAGCTTGGCTACTAGCGGCAAACCAGTGGATGAGCAGTTCTTC. Its translation: CASSLATSGKPVDEQFF.

The chain couples TRBV7-9 to TRBJ2-1; TRBD2 agrees at 11 bases. V shed 5 bases, J shed 5 bases, and the junction held 11 bases outside the gene matches. Looked up from germline, CDR1 is SEHNR and CDR2 is FQNEAQ (reference sequence). The CDR3 contains 17 residues. The CDR3 region has the DNA TGTGCCAGCAGCCCTAAATTCGGGACTAGCGGAAACAATGAGCAGTTCTTC. This translates into CASSPKFGTSGNNEQFF.

This rearrangement joins TRBV29-1 to TRBJ2-3; TRBD1 aligns across 7 bases. This CDR3 comprises 13 residues. Trimming removed 4 bases from V and 3 bases from J; junction bases left unmatched: 4. Germline V gene lookup returns CDR1 SQVTM and CDR2 ANQGSEA. DNA for the CDR3: TGCAGCGTTGGACAGGGTGCTACAGATACGCAGTATTTT. It yields the protein CSVGQGATDTQYF.

This sequence joins TRBV19 and TRBJ2-1; 8 bases fit TRBD1. Germline assignment: CDR1 LNHDA and CDR2 SQIVND (reference sequence). This CDR3 is built from 16 residues. Trimming took 1 base from V and 3 from J; bases not matched to a gene: 5. The DNA for the CDR3 is TGTGCCAGTAGTATAGTCAGGGGGCTAATCTACAATGAGCAGTTCTTC. Protein: CASSIVRGLIYNEQFF.

V gene TRBV9 combines with J gene TRBJ2-1, with D possibly being TRBD1 (5 bases). The CDR3 spans 13 residues. Trimming removed 0 bases at V and 8 bases at J, with 9 bases between. Germline assignment: CDR1 SGDLS and CDR2 YYNGEE. The CDR3 here is CASSVAEGDEQFF. The CDR3 bases are TGTGCCAGCAGCGTAGCGGAAGGGGATGAGCAGTTCTTC.

This clone was counted once. The CDR3 spells CATKGLAQKKQETQYF. The CDR3, as DNA: TGTGCCACCAAGGGACTAGCGCAAAAAAAACAAGAGACCCAGTACTTC. This rearrangement joins TRBV28 to TRBJ2-5, with 10 bases aligning to TRBD2. The CDR3 has 16 amino acids. V was pared by 10 bases and J by 2 bases, with 13 bases of the junction left unmatched. Per the germline V gene, CDR1 is MDHEN and CDR2 is SYDVKM.